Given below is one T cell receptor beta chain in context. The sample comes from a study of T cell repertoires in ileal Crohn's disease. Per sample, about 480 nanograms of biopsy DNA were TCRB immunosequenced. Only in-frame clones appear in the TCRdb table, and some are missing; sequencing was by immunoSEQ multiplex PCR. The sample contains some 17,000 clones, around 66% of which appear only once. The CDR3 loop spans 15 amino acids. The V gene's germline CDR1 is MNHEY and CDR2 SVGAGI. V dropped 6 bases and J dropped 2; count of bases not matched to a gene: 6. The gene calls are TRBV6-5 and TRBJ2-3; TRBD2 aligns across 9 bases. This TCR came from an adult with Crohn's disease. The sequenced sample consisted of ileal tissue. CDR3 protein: CASSRTSDNTDTQYF. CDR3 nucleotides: TGTGCCAGCAGCCGGACTAGCGACAACACAGATACGCAGTATTTT.